This T cell receptor beta chain comes out of a study of regulatory T cells in long-lasting Graves disease. Broader study findings: Preferential use of TRBV28, TRBJ1-2 and TRBJ2-5 was seen in persistent disease. Clonotypes that were public and shared totalled about 2,500 in persistent patients versus 800 to 1,000 in new patients.

Building of the TCR beta libraries involved iRepertoire HTBI primers and Arm-PCR of CDR3 regions. MiXCR, applied by TCRdb to the multiplex PCR reads, yields one record per CDR3 protein. The profile shows fewer than 650,000 distinct CDR3 sequences, under 20% of them singletons. Regarding this clonotype: Its specificity is not known.

The CDR3 sequence is 13 residues long. Between the trimmed V and J ends, which lost 3 bases and 7 bases, there was a span of 12 bases. The germline V gene has CDR1 MNHEY and CDR2 SMNVEV (reference sequence). Specified time point: newly diagnosed GD, antithyroid drugs for less than 3 months. Following extraction of RNA from PBMCs, that RNA was used to make the TCR library. This sample was also put to use in a study of T cells in Graves' hyperthyroidism and ophthalmopathy. That study reports: Researchers ran a first-round RT-PCR on the TCR CDR3 using the HTBI primer set. Blood shared most expanded thyroid clonotypes above 0.001.

This receptor was identified in a woman between 25 and 40 years old with Graves disease. The source material was peripheral blood mononuclear cells (PBMCs), sampled at new diagnosis, from a patient treated with antithyroid drugs. J is TRBJ2-5 and V is TRBV27; weak D call: TRBD1 (6 bases). The CDR3 protein is CASSFRGRGTQYF. The DNA of the CDR3 is TGTGCCAGCAGTTTCCGGGGCAGGGGGACCCAGTACTTC.